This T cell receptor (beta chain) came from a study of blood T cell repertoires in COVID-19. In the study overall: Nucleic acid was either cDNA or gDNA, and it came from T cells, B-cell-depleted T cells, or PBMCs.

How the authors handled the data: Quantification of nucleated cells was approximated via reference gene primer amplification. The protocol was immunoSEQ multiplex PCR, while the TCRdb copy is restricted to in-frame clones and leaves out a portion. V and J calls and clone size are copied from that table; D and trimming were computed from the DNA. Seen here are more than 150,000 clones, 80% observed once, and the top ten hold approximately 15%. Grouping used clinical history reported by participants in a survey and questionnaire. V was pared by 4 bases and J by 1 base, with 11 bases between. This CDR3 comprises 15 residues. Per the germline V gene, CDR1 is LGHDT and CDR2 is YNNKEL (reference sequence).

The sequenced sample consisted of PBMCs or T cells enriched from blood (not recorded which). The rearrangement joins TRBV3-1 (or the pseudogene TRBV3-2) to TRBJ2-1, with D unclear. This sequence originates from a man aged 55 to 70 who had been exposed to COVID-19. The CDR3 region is CASSPLVASYNEQFF. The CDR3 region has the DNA TGTGCCAGCAGCCCTCTTGTGGCTTCCTACAATGAGCAGTTCTTC.